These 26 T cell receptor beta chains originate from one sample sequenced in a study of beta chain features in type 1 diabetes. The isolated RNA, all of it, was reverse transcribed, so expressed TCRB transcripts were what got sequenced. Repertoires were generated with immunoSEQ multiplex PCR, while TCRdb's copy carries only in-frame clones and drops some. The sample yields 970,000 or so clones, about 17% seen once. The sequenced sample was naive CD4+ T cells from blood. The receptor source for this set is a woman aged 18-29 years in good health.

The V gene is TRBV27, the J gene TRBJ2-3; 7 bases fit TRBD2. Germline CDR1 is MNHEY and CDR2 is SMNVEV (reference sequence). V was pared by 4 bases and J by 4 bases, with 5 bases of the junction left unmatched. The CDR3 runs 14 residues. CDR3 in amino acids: CASSSWGGADTQYF. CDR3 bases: TGTGCCAGCAGTTCGTGGGGGGGGGCAGATACGCAGTATTTT.

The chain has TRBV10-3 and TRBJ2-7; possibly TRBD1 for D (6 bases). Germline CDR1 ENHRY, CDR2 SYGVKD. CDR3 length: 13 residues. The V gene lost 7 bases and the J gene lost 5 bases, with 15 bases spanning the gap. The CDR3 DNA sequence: TGTGCCATCAAGGCGACAGGTTCCGACGAGCAGTACTTC. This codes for CAIKATGSDEQYF.

This CDR3 is CASSQLRAGQGNNEQFF. For the CDR3, the DNA is TGCGCCAGCAGCCAGCTCCGGGCGGGACAGGGGAACAATGAGCAGTTCTTC. This chain connects TRBV4-3 to TRBJ2-1, with 10 bases identical to TRBD1. V lost 3 bases to trimming and J lost 5 bases; unmatched junction nucleotides: 10. The CDR3 covers 17 residues. Germline CDR1 reads LGHNA; CDR2 reads YSLEER.

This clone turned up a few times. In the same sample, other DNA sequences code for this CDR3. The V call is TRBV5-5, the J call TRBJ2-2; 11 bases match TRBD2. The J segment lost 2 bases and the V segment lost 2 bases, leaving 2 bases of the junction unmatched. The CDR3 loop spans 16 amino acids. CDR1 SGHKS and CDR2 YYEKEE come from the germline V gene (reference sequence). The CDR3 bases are TGTGCCAGCAGCTTCGGGACTAGCGGAAACACCGGGGAGCTGTTTTTT. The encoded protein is CASSFGTSGNTGELFF.

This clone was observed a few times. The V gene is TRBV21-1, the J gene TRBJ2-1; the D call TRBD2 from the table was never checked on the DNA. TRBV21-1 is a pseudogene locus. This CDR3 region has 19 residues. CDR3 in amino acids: CASSKGPSAVAGVGNEQFF. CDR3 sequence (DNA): TGTGCCAGCAGCAAAGGCCCCTCTGCGGTAGCGGGAGTTGGTAATGAGCAGTTCTTC.

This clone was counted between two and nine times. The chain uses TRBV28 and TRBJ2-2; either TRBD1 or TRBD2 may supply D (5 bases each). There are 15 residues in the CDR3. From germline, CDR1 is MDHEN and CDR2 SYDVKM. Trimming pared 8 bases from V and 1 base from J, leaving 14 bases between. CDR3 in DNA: TGTGCCAGCTCGGTCCCTGGGGGGAACACCGGGGAGCTGTTTTTT. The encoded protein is CASSVPGGNTGELFF.

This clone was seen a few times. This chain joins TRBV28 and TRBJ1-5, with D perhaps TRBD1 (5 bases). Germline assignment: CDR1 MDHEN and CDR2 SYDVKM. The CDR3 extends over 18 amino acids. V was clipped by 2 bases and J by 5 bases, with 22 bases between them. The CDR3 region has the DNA TGTGCCAGCAGTTTAATCTCAGGGCGGCAGGGAGTGGATCAGCCCCAGCATTTT. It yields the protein CASSLISGRQGVDQPQHF.

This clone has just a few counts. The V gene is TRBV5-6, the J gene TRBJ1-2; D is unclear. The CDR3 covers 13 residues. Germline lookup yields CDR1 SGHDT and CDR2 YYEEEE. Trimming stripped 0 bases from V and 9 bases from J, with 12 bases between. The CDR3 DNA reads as TGTGCCAGCAGCTTGGCCGGAGGCAGGAGCTACACCTTC. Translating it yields CASSLAGGRSYTF.

The CDR3, as DNA: TGTGCCACCAGCAGATTTCTATCGGCCCAGTACTTC. Its protein is CATSRFLSAQYF. J is TRBJ2-5 and V is TRBV15, with D hard to call. The ends were cut back, 2 bases at V and 9 bases at J, with 10 bases in the middle. The V gene's germline CDR1 is LNHNV and CDR2 YYDKDF (reference sequence). This CDR3 spans 12 amino acids.

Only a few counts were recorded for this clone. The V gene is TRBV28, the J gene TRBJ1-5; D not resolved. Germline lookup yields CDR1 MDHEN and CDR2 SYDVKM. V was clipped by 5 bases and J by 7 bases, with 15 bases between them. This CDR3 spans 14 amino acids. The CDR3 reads CASSPFFLRQPQHF. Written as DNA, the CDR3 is TGTGCCAGCAGTCCCTTCTTTTTGCGGCAGCCCCAGCATTTT.

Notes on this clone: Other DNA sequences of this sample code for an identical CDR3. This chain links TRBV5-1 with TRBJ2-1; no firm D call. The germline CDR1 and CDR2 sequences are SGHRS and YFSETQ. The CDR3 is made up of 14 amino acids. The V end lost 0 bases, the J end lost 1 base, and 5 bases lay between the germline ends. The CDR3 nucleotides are TGCGCCAGCAGCTTGGACCAATCCTACAATGAGCAGTTCTTC. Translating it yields CASSLDQSYNEQFF.

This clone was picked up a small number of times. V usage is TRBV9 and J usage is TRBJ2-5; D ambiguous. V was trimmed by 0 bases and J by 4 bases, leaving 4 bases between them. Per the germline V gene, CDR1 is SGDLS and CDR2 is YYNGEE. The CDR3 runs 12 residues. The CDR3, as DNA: TGTGCCAGCAGCGTAGCTAGAGAGACCCAGTACTTC. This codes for CASSVARETQYF.

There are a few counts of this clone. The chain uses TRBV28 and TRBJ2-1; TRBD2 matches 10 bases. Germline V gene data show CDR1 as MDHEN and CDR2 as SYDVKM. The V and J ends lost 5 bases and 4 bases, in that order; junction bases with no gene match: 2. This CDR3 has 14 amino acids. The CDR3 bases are TGTGCCAGCAGTCGGACTAGCGGATACAATGAGCAGTTCTTC. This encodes CASSRTSGYNEQFF.

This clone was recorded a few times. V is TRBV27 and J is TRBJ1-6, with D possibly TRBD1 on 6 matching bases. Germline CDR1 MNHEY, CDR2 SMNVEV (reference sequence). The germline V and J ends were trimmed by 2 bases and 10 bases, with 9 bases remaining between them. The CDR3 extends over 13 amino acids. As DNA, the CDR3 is TGTGCCAGCAGTTTAACAGGGAGGTCACCCCTCCACTTT. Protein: CASSLTGRSPLHF.

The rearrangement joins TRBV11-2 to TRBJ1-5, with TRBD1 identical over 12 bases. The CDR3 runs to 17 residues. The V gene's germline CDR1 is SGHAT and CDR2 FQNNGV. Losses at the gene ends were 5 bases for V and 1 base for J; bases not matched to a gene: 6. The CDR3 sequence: CASSGGTGGASNQPQHF. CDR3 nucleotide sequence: TGTGCCAGCAGCGGAGGGACAGGGGGCGCGAGCAATCAGCCCCAGCATTTT.

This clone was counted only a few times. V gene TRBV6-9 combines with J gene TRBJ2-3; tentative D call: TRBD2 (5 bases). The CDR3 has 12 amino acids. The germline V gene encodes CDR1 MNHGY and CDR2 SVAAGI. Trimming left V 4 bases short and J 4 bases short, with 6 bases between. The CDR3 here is CASSFSADTQYF. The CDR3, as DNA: TGTGCCAGCAGTTTTAGCGCAGATACGCAGTATTTT.

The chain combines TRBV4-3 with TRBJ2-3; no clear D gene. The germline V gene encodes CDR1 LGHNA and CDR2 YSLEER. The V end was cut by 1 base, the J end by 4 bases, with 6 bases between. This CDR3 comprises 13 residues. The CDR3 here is CASSQVPPDTQYF. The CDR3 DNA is TGCGCCAGCAGCCAAGTCCCCCCAGATACGCAGTATTTT.

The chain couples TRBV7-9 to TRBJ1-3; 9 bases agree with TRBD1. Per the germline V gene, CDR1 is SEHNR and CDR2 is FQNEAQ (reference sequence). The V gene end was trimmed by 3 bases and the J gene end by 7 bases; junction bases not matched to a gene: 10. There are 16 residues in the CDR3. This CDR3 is CASSFSDRGYRNTIYF. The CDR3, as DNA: TGTGCCAGCAGCTTTTCGGACAGGGGATATAGGAACACCATATATTTT. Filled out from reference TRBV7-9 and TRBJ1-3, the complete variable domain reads DTGVSQNPRHKITKRGQNVTFRCDPISEHNRLYWYRQTLGQGPEFLTYFQNEAQLEKSRLLSDRFSAERPKGSFSTLEIQRTEQGDSAMYLCASSFSDRGYRNTIYFGEGSWLTVV.

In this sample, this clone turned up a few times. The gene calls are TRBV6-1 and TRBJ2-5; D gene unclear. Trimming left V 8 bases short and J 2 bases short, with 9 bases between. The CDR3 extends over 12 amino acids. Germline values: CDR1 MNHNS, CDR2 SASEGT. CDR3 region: CASGLSQETQYF. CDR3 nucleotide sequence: TGTGCCAGCGGGCTATCGCAAGAGACCCAGTACTTC.

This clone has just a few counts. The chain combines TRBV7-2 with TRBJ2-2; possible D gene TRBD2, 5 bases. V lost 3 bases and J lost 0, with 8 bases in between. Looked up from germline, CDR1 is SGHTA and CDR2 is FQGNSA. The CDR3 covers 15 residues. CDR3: CASSLVASNTGELFF. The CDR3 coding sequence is TGTGCCAGCAGCTTGGTAGCGTCGAACACCGGGGAGCTGTTTTTT.

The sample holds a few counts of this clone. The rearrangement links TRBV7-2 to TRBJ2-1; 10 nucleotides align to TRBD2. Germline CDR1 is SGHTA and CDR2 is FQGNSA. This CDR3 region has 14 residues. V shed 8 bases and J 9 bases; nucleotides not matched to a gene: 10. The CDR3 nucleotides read TGTGCCAGCGGGAAGCGGGAGGGCCTAGGTGAGCAGTTCTTC. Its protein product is CASGKREGLGEQFF. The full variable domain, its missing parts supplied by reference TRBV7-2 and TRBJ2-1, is GAGVSQSPSNKVTEKGKDVELRCDPISGHTALYWYRQSLGQGLEFLIYFQGNSAPDKSGLPSDRFSAERTGGSVSTLTIQRTQQEDSAVYLCASGKREGLGEQFFGPGTRLTVL.

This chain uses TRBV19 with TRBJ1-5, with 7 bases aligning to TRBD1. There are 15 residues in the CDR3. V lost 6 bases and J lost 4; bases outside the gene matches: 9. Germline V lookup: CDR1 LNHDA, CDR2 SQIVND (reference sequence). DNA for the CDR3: TGTGCCAGTAGGAGACGGGACAGAGAGAATCAGCCCCAGCATTTT. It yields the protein CASRRRDRENQPQHF.

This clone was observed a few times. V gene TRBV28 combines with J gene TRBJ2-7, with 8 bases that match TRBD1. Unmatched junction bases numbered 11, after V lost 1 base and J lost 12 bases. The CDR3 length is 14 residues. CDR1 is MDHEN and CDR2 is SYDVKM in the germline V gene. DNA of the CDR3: TGTGCCAGCAGTTTATCCGGGACAGGTGGAAGAGGGTACTTC. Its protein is CASSLSGTGGRGYF.

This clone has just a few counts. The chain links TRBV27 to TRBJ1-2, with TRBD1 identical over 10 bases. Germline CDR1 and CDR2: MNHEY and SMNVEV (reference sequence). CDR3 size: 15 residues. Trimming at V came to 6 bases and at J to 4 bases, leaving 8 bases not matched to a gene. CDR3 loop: CASSPGQGRVYGYTF. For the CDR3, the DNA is TGTGCCAGCAGCCCGGGACAGGGGCGCGTCTATGGCTACACCTTC.

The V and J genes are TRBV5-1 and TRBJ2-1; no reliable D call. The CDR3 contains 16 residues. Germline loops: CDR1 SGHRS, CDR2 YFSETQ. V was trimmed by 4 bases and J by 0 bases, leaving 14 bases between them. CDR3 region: CASSPLTGSSYNEQFF. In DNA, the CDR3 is TGCGCCAGCAGCCCACTGACTGGAAGCTCCTACAATGAGCAGTTCTTC. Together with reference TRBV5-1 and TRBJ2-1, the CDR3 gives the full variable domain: KAGVTQTPRYLIKTRGQQVTLSCSPISGHRSVSWYQQTPGQGLQFLFEYFSETQRNKGNFPGRFSGRQFSNSRSEMNVSTLELGDSALYLCASSPLTGSSYNEQFFGPGTRLTVL.

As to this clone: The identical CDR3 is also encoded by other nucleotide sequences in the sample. The CDR3 is CSASREDTQYF. In nucleotides, the CDR3 is TGCAGTGCTTCCCGAGAGGATACGCAGTATTTT. The chain is built from TRBV20-1 and TRBJ2-3, with D hard to call. The CDR3 covers 11 residues. V shed 5 bases and J shed 6 bases, with 9 bases lying between them. CDR1 and CDR2 (germline): DFQATT, SNEGSKA (reference sequence).